The clone carrying this TCR beta chain was counted a few times. No antigen is known for it. At one boundary the junction diverges from the germline segment, which might be a read error. Reverse transcription used roughly 0.5 to 1 ug RNA and random hexamers. It was immunoSEQ multiplex PCR that amplified TCR beta CDR3 across 54 Vbeta and 13 Jbeta. One entry per CDR3 protein results from TCRdb running MiXCR on the immunoSEQ multiplex PCR reads. Of roughly 88,000 distinct CDR3 sequences listed, roughly 95% are singletons. CDR3 length: 17 amino acids. CDR1 is SGDLS, CDR2 YYNGEE, per germline. The data were taken from a study of CD8 T cells in Susac syndrome. Patients with Susac syndrome showed fulfilment of recently defined diagnostic criteria for definite or probable disease. Overall study results and limits: Roughly 5 Susac-specific public clones appeared in CD8+ TEMRA repertoires, and some 16 in total CD8+ repertoires.

The sequencing input was CD8+ T cells from PBMCs. This sequence originates from a human donor with Susac syndrome. The V call is TRBV9, the J call TRBJ1-6, with a possible D match to TRBD1 (6 bases). The DNA for the CDR3 is TGTGCCAGCAGCGCGCCCGGACAGCCAGCTCGGGATTCACCCCTCCATTTT. Translated: CASSAPGQPARDSPLHF.